The source of this T cell receptor (beta chain) is a study of blood T cell repertoires in COVID-19. Study summary: Acute and convalescent COVID-19 samples came from the United States, Italy and Spain.

In the authors' workflow: Reference gene primer amplification gave nucleated cell count estimates. Generated by immunoSEQ multiplex PCR, the TCRdb table keeps only in-frame clones and is missing some. That table supplies the V and J calls and clone size; D and trimming were determined from the DNA. This table holds about 190,000 clones, 70% to 90% found once. The V end was cut by 6 bases, the J end by 0 bases, with 10 bases between. The CDR3 runs to 13 residues. Germline V lookup: CDR1 SQVTM, CDR2 ANQGSEA. The chain joins TRBV29-1 to TRBJ2-3; D gene ambiguous. The sequence derives from a woman aged 70-85 years with active or convalescent COVID-19. What was sequenced was peripheral blood. The CDR3 sequence is CSVRFPSTDTQYF. The CDR3 coding sequence is TGCAGCGTGCGGTTCCCTAGCACAGATACGCAGTATTTT.